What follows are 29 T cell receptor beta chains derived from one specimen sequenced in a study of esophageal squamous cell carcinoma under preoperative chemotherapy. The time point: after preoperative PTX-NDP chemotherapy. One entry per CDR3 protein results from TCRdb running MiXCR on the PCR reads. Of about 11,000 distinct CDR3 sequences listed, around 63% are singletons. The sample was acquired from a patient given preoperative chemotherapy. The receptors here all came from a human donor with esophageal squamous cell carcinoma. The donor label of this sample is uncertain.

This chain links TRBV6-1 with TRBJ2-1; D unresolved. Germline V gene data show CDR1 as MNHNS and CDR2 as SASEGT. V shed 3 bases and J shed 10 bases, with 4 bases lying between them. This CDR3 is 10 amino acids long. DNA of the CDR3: TGTGCCAGCAGTGATTACGAGCAGTTCTTC. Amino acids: CASSDYEQFF.

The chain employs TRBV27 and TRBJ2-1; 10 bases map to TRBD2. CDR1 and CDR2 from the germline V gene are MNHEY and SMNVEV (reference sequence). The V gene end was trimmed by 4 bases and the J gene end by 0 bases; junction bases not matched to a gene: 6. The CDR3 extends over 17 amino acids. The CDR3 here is CASSSSLAGSSYNEQFF. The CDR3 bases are TGTGCCAGCAGTTCATCACTAGCGGGGAGCTCCTACAATGAGCAGTTCTTC.

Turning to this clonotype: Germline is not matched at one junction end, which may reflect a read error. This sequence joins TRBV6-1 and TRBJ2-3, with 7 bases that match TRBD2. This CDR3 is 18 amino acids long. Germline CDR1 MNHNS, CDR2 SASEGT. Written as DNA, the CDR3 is TGTGCCAGCTGTGAAGCGGCCGGGGGGAGCGGTGCCCCAGATACGCAGTATTTT. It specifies CASCEAAGGSGAPDTQYF.

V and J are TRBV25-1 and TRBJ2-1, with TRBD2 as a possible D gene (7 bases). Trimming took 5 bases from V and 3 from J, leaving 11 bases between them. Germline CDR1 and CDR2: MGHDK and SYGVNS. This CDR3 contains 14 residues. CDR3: CASSKGEGYNEQFF. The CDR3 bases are TGTGCCAGCAGTAAGGGGGAGGGCTACAATGAGCAGTTCTTC.

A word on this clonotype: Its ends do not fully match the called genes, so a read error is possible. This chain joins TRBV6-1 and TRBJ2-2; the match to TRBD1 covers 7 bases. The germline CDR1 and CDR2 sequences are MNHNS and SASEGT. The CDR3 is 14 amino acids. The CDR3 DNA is TGTGCGAGCAGCCAGGGAGTGAACACAGGGGAGCTGTATTTT. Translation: CASSQGVNTGELYF.

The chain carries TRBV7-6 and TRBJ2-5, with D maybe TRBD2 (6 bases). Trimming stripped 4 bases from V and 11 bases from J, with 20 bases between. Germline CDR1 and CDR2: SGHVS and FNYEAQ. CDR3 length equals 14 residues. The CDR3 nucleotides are TGTGCCAGCAGCTCGGGAGTGCGGTACAATACGCAGTACTTC. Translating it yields CASSSGVRYNTQYF. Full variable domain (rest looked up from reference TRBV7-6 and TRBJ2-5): GAGVSQSPRYKVTKRGQDVALRCDPISGHVSLYWYRQALGQGPEFLTYFNYEAQQDKSGLPNDRFSAERPEGSISTLTIQRTEQRDSAMYRCASSSGVRYNTQYFGPGTRLLVL.

CDR3 residues: CASSRGDRGDREIQYF. CDR3 DNA: TGTGCCAGCAGCCGAGGGGACAGGGGAGATCGAGAGATTCAGTACTTC. The J gene is TRBJ2-4, the V gene TRBV7-2, with 10 bases that match TRBD1. The length of the CDR3 is 16 residues. V was pared by 5 bases and J by 10 bases, with 14 bases of the junction left unmatched. Per the germline V gene, CDR1 is SGHTA and CDR2 is FQGNSA.

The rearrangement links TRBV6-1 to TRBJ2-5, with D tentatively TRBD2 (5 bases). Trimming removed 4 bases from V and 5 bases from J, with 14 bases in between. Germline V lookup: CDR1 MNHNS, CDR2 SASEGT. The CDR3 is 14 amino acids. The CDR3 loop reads CASSGAVRRETQYF. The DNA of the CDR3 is TGTGCCAGCAGTGGAGCGGTCCGTAGGGAGACCCAGTACTTC.

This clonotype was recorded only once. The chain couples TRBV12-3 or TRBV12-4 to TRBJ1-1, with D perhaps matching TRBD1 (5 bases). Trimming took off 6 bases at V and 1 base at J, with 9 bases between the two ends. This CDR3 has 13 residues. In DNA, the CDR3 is TGTGCCAGCAGGGGACGGGAGAACACTGAAGCTTTCTTT. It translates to CASRGRENTEAFF.

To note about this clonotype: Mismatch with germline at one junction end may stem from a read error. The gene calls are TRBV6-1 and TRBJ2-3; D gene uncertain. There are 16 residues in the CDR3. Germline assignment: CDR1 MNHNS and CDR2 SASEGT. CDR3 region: CVSSESWGCYKNTQYF. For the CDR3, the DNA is TGTGTCAGCAGTGAATCTTGGGGATGCTACAAAAACACGCAGTACTTT.

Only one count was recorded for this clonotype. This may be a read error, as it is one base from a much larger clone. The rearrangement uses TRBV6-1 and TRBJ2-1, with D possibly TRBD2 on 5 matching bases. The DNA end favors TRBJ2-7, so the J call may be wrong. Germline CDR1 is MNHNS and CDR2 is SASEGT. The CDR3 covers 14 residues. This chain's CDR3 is CASNLVGAGDEQYF. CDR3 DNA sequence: TGTGCCAGCAACTTAGTGGGAGCTGGCGATGAGCAGTACTTC.

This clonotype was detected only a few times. CDR3 nucleotides: TGTGCCACCCGGACGGGCACAGATACGCAGTATTTT. Protein sequence: CATRTGTDTQYF. V gene TRBV27 combines with J gene TRBJ2-3; D unclear. The length of the CDR3 is 12 residues. V lost 10 bases to trimming and J lost 1 base, with 9 bases between them. CDR1 is MNHEY and CDR2 is SMNVEV in the germline V gene (reference sequence).

CDR3 sequence reads: CASSSFSGLSYNEQYF. The CDR3 nucleotides read TGTGCCAGCAGTAGCTTTAGCGGCCTCTCCTACAATGAGCAGTACTTC. The V call is TRBV12-3 or TRBV12-4, the J call TRBJ2-1; the D gene is possibly TRBD2 (6 bases). The last part of the DNA fits TRBJ2-7 better; the J call may be wrong. There are 16 residues in the CDR3.

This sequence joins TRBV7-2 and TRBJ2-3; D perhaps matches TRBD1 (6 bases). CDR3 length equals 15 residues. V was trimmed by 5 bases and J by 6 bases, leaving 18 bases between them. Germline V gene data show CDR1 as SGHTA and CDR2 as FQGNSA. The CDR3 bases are TGTGCCAGCAGCCACCTGGGAGAGAGGGGGGATACGCAGTATTTT. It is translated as CASSHLGERGDTQYF.

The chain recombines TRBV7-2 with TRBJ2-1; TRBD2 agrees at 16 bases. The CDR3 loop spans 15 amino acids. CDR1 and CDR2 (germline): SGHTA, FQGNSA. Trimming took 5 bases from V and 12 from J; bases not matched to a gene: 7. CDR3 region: CASSPPGLAGGGQFF. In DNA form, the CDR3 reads TGTGCCAGCAGCCCACCGGGACTAGCGGGAGGGGGGCAGTTCTTC.

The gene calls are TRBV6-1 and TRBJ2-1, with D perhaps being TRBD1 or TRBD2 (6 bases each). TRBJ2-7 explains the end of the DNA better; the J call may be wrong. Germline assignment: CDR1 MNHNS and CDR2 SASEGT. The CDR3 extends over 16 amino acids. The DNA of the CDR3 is TGTGCCAGCAGTACCCGGTCGGGGGCGAGAACCTACGAGCAGTACTTC. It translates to CASSTRSGARTYEQYF.

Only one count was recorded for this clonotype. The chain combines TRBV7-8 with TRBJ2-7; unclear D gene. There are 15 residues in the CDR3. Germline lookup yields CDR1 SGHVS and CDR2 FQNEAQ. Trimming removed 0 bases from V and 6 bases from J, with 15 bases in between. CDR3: CASSLATPEKGEQYF. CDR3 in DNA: TGTGCCAGCAGCTTAGCTACCCCCGAGAAGGGCGAGCAGTACTTC.

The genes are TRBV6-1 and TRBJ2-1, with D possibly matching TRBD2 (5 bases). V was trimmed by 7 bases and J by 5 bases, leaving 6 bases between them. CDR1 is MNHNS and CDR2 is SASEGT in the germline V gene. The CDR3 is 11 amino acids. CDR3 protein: CASIGDNEQFF. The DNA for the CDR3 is TGTGCCAGCATCGGGGACAATGAGCAGTTCTTC.

The CDR3 loop is CASHSFESGNYNEQFF. CDR3 DNA sequence: TGTGCCAGCCATTCTTTTGAATCGGGAAACTACAATGAGCAGTTCTTC. The rearrangement joins TRBV12-3 or TRBV12-4 to TRBJ2-4, with a possible D match to TRBD2 (5 bases). The better agreement between TRBJ2-1 and the DNA end casts doubt on the J call. The CDR3 contains 16 residues.

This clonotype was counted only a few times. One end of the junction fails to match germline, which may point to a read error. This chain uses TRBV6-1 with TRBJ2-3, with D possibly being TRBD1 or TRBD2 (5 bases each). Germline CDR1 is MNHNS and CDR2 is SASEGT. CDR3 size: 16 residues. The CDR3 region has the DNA TGTGCCAGCGGGGAATTTGGGGGAAGCGACACAGAGACGCAGTATTTC. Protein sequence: CASGEFGGSDTETQYF.

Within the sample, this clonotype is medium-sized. The CDR3 here is CASSNRGYEQFF. The DNA of the CDR3 is TGTGCCAGCAGCAACAGGGGGTACGAGCAGTTCTTC. This chain connects TRBV6-5 to TRBJ2-1; 8 bases match TRBD1. Germline assignment: CDR1 MNHEY and CDR2 SVGAGI. V dropped 6 bases and J dropped 10; count of bases not matched to a gene: 5. The CDR3 has 12 residues.

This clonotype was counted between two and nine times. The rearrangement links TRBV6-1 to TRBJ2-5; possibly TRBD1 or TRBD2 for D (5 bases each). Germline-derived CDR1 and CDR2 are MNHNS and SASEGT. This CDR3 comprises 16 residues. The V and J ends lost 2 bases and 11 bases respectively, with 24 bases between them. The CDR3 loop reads CASSELWGSAKNTQYF. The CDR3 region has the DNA TGTGCCAGCAGTGAATTGTGGGGGAGCGCCAAAAATACGCAGTACTTC.

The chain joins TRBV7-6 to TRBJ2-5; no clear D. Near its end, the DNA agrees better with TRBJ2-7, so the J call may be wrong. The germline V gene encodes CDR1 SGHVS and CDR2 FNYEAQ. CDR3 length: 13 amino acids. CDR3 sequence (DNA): TGTGCCAGCAGTACCGAGGCTTTCTACGAGCAGTACTTC. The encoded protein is CASSTEAFYEQYF.

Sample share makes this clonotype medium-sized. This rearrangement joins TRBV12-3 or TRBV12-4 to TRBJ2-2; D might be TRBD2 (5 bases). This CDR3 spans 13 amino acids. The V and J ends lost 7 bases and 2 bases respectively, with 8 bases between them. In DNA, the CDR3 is TGTGCCAGCAAGAGGGCAAACACCGGGGAGCTGTTTTTT. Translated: CASKRANTGELFF.

The CDR3 loop is CASSPGAGEGTFSYEQFF. DNA of the CDR3: TGTGCCAGCAGCCCCGGGGCGGGAGAAGGGACCTTCTCCTACGAGCAGTTCTTC. The rearrangement links TRBV11-3 to TRBJ2-1; 7 positions match TRBD2. The J segment lost 10 bases and the V segment lost 5 bases, leaving 23 bases of the junction unmatched. CDR1 and CDR2 (germline): SGHNT, YENEEA. This CDR3 contains 18 residues.

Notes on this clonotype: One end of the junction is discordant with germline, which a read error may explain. In DNA, the CDR3 is TGTGCCATCAGCCAAGATCGCGGAGCGGGGATGAACAATGAGCAGTTCTTC. This encodes CAISQDRGAGMNNEQFF. This rearrangement joins TRBV3-1 to TRBJ2-1; TRBD2 matches at 7 bases. This CDR3 contains 17 residues. The germline V gene encodes CDR1 LGHDT and CDR2 YNNKEL (reference sequence).

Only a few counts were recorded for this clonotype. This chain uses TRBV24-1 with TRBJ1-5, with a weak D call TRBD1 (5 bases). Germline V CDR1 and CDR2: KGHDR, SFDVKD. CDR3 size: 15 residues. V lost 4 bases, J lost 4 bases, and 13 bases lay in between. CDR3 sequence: CATSDQSDINQPQHF. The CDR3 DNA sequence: TGTGCCACCAGTGACCAATCGGACATTAATCAGCCCCAGCATTTT.

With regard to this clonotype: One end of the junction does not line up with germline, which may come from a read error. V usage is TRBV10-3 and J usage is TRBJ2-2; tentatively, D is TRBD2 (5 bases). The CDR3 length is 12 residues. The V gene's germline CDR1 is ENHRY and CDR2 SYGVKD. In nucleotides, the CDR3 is TGTGCGGGCTGTGCGAGCAACGGGGAGCAGTTTTTT. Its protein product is CAGCASNGEQFF.

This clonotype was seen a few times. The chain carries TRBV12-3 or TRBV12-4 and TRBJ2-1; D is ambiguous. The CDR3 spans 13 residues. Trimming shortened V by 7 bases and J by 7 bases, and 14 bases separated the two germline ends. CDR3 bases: TGTGCCAGCACTCCCCGCGACCGGAATGAGCAGTTCTTC. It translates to CASTPRDRNEQFF.